These 5 T cell receptor beta chains came from one sample sequenced in a study of control samples from healthy donors and cancer patients. Clones were sequenced by immunoSEQ multiplex PCR, and TCRdb holds only the in-frame ones, with some missing. Here the sample spans 20,000 to 30,000 clones, roughly 90% being singletons. Sequencing was carried out using PBMCs. Receptor source: a man in his fifties or sixties with lung cancer.

The V call is TRBV7-8, the J call TRBJ1-1; weak D call: TRBD1 (5 bases). V was trimmed by 2 bases and J by 4 bases, leaving 14 bases between them. There are 15 residues in the CDR3. The V gene's germline CDR1 is SGHVS and CDR2 FQNEAQ. The CDR3 is CASSLTGRGVTEAFF. CDR3 sequence (DNA): TGTGCCAGCAGCTTAACAGGACGAGGGGTCACTGAAGCTTTCTTT.

V gene TRBV6-5 combines with J gene TRBJ1-3; 9 bases are a match to TRBD1. With 0 bases clipped from V and 3 bases from J, the junction kept 0 bases outside the gene matches. Germline loops: CDR1 MNHEY, CDR2 SVGAGI. The CDR3 sequence is 15 residues long. CDR3 DNA: TGTGCCAGCAGTTACTCGGGACAGGGTGGAAACACCATATATTTT. Translating gives CASSYSGQGGNTIYF.

The chain joins TRBV6-2 or TRBV6-3 to TRBJ2-3; 9 nucleotides line up with TRBD1. Trimming at V came to 6 bases and at J to 4 bases, leaving 14 bases not matched to a gene. Germline CDR1 is MNHEY and CDR2 is SVGEGT. There are 17 residues in the CDR3. The CDR3 DNA reads TGTGCCAGCAGCCCCATCTCCGGGACAGGGATGTCAGATACGCAGTATTTT. It codes for CASSPISGTGMSDTQYF.

This chain's CDR3 is CASSLRPPSRQETQYF. DNA for the CDR3: TGTGCCAGCAGCCTAAGGCCACCTAGCCGCCAAGAGACCCAGTACTTC. This chain uses TRBV7-3 with TRBJ2-5; a weak D match, TRBD2 (5 bases). Germline values: CDR1 SGHTA, CDR2 FQGTGA. Deletions cut 5 bases from V and 1 base from J, with 17 bases between. This CDR3 has 16 amino acids.

This chain links TRBV6-5 with TRBJ1-5; D gene unclear. Germline V CDR1 and CDR2: MNHEY, SVGAGI. Trimming pared 2 bases from V and 7 bases from J, leaving 9 bases between. This CDR3 comprises 13 residues. The CDR3 loop reads CASSYTTNQPQHF. Written as DNA, the CDR3 is TGTGCCAGCAGTTACACAACAAACCAGCCCCAGCATTTT.